The sequence of this T cell receptor beta chain was determined in a study of T cells in women clearing cervical HPV infection (dated by TCRdb to the late 2010s). Turning to the overall study: The cases were under 30 women with histologically confirmed HPV16-related CIN3 or worse, and 2 of these cases were invasive cancers. In the parent cohort, some 10,000 women aged 18 or older were enrolled in Guanacaste, Costa Rica, during about 1993 to 1994 and were followed for six to seven years. Cases and controls were matched on year of sample collection and on age within five years. Since only a few of the women had HLA typing available, the possibility that HLA type was acting as a confounder could not be ruled out. Nested within Costa Rica's Guanacaste HPV Natural History Study, an exploratory proof-of-principle case-control study compared TCR repertoires across cervical HPV16 outcomes. For cases, the median interval between lesion detection and blood sampling was roughly 150 days, with an interquartile range of roughly 90 to 230 days. The 20 to 25 controls were women who cleared a single incident HPV16 infection within 12 months without developing precancer or cancer. Five blinded duplicates per group were added as quality controls, giving around 60 samples: some 50 participants and 10 replicates. Cases had a median age of almost 35 years compared with 38 for controls, and baseline characteristics showed no significant differences between the groups. Case blood was taken at the visit when the lesion was first identified, whereas control blood was taken when infection was no longer detected.

Every participant had a single incident cervical HPV16 infection, and women with prevalent HPV16 infections were excluded. Cervical HPV DNA was detected with MY09/MY11 PCR, and genotyping was done by dot-blot hybridization. Roughly 16 mL of heparinized blood were centrifuged, and the buffy coat was split into aliquots, frozen at -30 degrees C, and then kept at -80 degrees C. Genomic DNA was extracted from buffy coat specimens using QIAGEN kits. The study at large found these results: Lower TRBV6-7 relative abundance was observed in cases than in controls (around 0.1% versus 0.15%; Bonferroni P = 0.0008). Because of the cross-sectional design, the study could not determine whether the associations came before infection or resulted from infection, and neither effector/memory subsets nor HPV-specific T cells were isolated. Cases were distinguished from controls with an estimated AUC of roughly 0.82 by random forest classifiers combining richness and V gene abundances. T-cell numbers per sample were unknown, so richness differences could reflect varying T-cell content rather than repertoire biology. CIN3+ cases had significantly higher TCR repertoire richness than controls across sequencing depths, but evenness did not differ between the groups.

TCR beta CDR3 regions were amplified by multiplex PCR from an average of about 1,100 ng genomic DNA per sample using the immunoSEQ assay. To correct primer bias, the assay used a complete synthetic TCR repertoire to set an amplification baseline. Amplicons were sequenced on the Illumina platform. In the original analysis: Sequences were error-corrected by clustering with frequency ratios and a modified nearest-neighbor algorithm, then analyzed in the immunoSEQ Analyzer with IMGT gene definitions. At each rarefaction depth, TCR richness and evenness were averaged across 20 rarefaction repeats, and any sample with fewer sequences than the depth was left out. V, D and J gene relative abundances were compared between groups with Wilcoxon rank sum tests, applying FDR correction. For the blinded duplicates, the intraclass correlation was 95% to 96% for TCR richness and averaged 76.4% across roughly 65 gene segments. Imported from immuneACCESS, the table was reduced by TCRdb to in-frame sequences with V and J called. These copies leave out some clones; in studies compared against another copy, an unresolved V gene accounts for under half, and the cause of the remainder is not known. Clone size and the V and J calls come from that table; the DNA yielded D and trimming. This sample's table contains some 40,000 clones. The ten largest clones add up to less than 6% of the sample.

In the germline V gene, CDR1 corresponds to ENHRY and CDR2 to SYGVKD. From the cysteine up to the phenylalanine, the CDR3 has a length of 17 residues. Only the CDR3 bases that were read are kept: 42 of them, in frame from base 1. V ends up 3 bases short and J 5 bases short, with an unmatched junction base count of 7. Comments on this clone: There is no known antigen for this receptor. Sequencing ends 3 residues short of the CDR3 end; the germline J gene provides the rest.

Input material: blood buffy coat. Recombination joined TRBV10-3 with TRBJ2-1; TRBD2 matches 13 bases in the middle. The origin of this receptor is a woman between 18 and 70 years old with a cervical HPV16 infection that either progressed to CIN3+ or cleared (not recorded which). The CDR3 protein: CAISESAGLAGDNEQFF. Partial CDR3 DNA: TGTGCCATCAGTGAAAGCGCTGGACTAGCGGGAGACAATGAG.